The TCR beta chain under discussion was sequenced for a study of tumor-infiltrating lymphocytes in primary liver carcinoma. The study's findings and limits: Overlap in tumor-adjacent and tumor-blood pairs fell below that of tumor region pairs.

Unsorted whole blood served as the source of blood RNA, and germline DNA was extracted as well. Collected before surgery were about 4.3 milliliters of peripheral blood. The length of the CDR3 is 15 residues. Germline V gene lookup returns CDR1 MDHEN and CDR2 SYDVKM. Trimming stripped 2 bases from V and 9 bases from J, with 16 bases between. TCR beta cDNA was prepared out of around 460 ng total RNA by means of a constant-region primer. Nested multiplex PCR, run for three rounds with slightly modified ARM-PCR, yielded TCR beta libraries. It was with TRBV1-TRBV30 forward primers and a C-beta reverse primer that the first two PCR rounds were run, at approximately 10 cycles each. TCRdb processed the multiplex PCR reads anew with MiXCR; each CDR3 protein has one entry. The repertoire has fewer than 250,000 distinct CDR3 sequences, approximately 65% of them found once; the top ten carry approximately 7%.

Worth noting for this clonotype: Its target is unknown.

The TCR originated in a woman in her fifties or sixties with primary liver carcinoma and hepatitis B virus infection. The chain carries TRBV28 and TRBJ2-2; D is ambiguous. Sequencing was performed on peripheral blood. The CDR3 reads CASSLSQSGTRELFF. The CDR3 DNA follows: TGTGCCAGCAGTTTAAGTCAATCCGGTACCAGGGAGCTGTTTTTT.